The 14 T cell receptor beta chains below come from one sample, sequenced in a study of PD-1 blockade in classical Hodgkin lymphoma. Time point here: cycle 4 day 1 (C4D1), after more than 5 weeks of nivolumab. Relapses following autologous stem cell transplantation were seen in all patients, with brentuximab vedotin exposure varying. The method was immunoSEQ multiplex PCR; TCRdb's version includes in-frame clones alone and lacks a portion of them. The sample has 50,000 or so clones, approximately 86% seen once. Sequencing used peripheral blood mononuclear cells (PBMCs), obtained before the fourth cycle of nivolumab. These receptors came from a human donor with classical Hodgkin lymphoma.

The rearrangement joins TRBV19 to TRBJ2-5; 10 bases are a match to TRBD2. Looked up from germline, CDR1 is LNHDA and CDR2 is SQIVND (reference sequence). V was pared by 6 bases and J by 3 bases, with 4 bases of the junction left unmatched. The CDR3 runs to 14 residues. This CDR3 reads CASRDLAGEETQYF. Here the CDR3 DNA reads TGTGCCAGTAGGGACCTAGCGGGGGAAGAGACCCAGTACTTC.

The chain uses TRBV5-4 and TRBJ2-7; D ambiguous. Germline V gene data show CDR1 as SGHNT and CDR2 as YYREEE (reference sequence). The CDR3 has 13 amino acids. The V end was cut by 1 base, the J end by 5 bases, with 10 bases between. CDR3 nucleotide sequence: TGTGCCAGCAGCTTGATTGAGATCGACGAGCAGTACTTC. Translation gives CASSLIEIDEQYF. Complete variable domain (other parts from reference TRBV5-4 and TRBJ2-7): ETGVTQSPTHLIKTRGQQVTLRCSSQSGHNTVSWYQQALGQGPQFIFQYYREEENGRGNFPPRFSGLQFPNYSSELNVNALELDDSALYLCASSLIEIDEQYFGPGTRLTVT.

The gene calls are TRBV9 and TRBJ2-5, with a weak D call TRBD2 (5 bases). Germline values: CDR1 SGDLS, CDR2 YYNGEE. The V end lost 0 bases, the J end lost 5 bases, and 17 bases lay between the germline ends. The CDR3 runs to 16 residues. The chain's CDR3 is CASSVGGSVRRETQYF. Written as DNA, the CDR3 is TGTGCCAGCAGCGTAGGGGGTTCCGTCAGGAGGGAGACCCAGTACTTC.

This chain links TRBV10-3 with TRBJ2-7; TRBD2 aligns across 12 bases. J gave up 6 bases and V 4 bases, and 7 bases lay outside the gene matches. The CDR3 is made up of 15 amino acids. Germline V gene data show CDR1 as ENHRY and CDR2 as SYGVKD. The DNA for the CDR3 is TGTGCCATCAGTGGGACCGGGACTAGCGGGCGCGAGCAGTACTTC. Its protein is CAISGTGTSGREQYF.

The CDR3 nucleotides are TGTGCCAGCAGCTATTCCCGGTCCCACCCGGAGCAGTACTTC. Protein product: CASSYSRSHPEQYF. The J gene is TRBJ2-7, the V gene TRBV7-2, with D unclear. This CDR3 has 14 residues. V was pared by 4 bases and J by 7 bases, with 17 bases between. Germline V gene sequence: CDR1 SGHTA, CDR2 FQGNSA.

A few counts support this clone. V and J are TRBV27 and TRBJ2-1; 12 nucleotides align to TRBD2. There are 17 residues in the CDR3. Germline trimming cut 2 bases from V and 3 bases from J; bases unmatched to any gene: 5. Germline V lookup: CDR1 MNHEY, CDR2 SMNVEV (reference sequence). The CDR3 DNA reads TGTGCCAGCAGTTTAACGACTAGCGGGGGTCTCTACAATGAGCAGTTCTTC. Translation: CASSLTTSGGLYNEQFF.

This chain links TRBV5-1 with TRBJ2-2; TRBD1 matches 9 bases. This CDR3 is built from 16 residues. V was clipped by 3 bases and J by 0 bases; unmatched bases: 3. Germline CDR1 reads SGHRS; CDR2 reads YFSETQ. The CDR3 loop is CASSYRQGANTGELFF. In nucleotides, the CDR3 is TGCGCCAGCAGCTACAGACAGGGGGCGAACACCGGGGAGCTGTTTTTT. The full variable domain, completed using reference TRBV5-1 and TRBJ2-2, is KAGVTQTPRYLIKTRGQQVTLSCSPISGHRSVSWYQQTPGQGLQFLFEYFSETQRNKGNFPGRFSGRQFSNSRSEMNVSTLELGDSALYLCASSYRQGANTGELFFGEGSRLTVL.

The rearrangement uses TRBV27 and TRBJ2-7; weak D call: TRBD2 (6 bases). Germline CDR1 reads MNHEY; CDR2 reads SMNVEV (reference sequence). The CDR3 consists of 15 residues. The V and J ends lost 3 bases and 7 bases respectively, with 19 bases between them. The CDR3 is CASSFSRLGAGEQYF. CDR3 bases: TGTGCCAGCAGTTTTTCAAGACTAGGAGCCGGAGAGCAGTACTTC.

The chain combines TRBV11-2 with TRBJ1-6, with 10 bases matching TRBD1. The CDR3 sequence is 15 residues long. V shed 5 bases, J shed 10 bases, and the junction held 8 bases outside the gene matches. Germline assignment: CDR1 SGHAT and CDR2 FQNNGV. The CDR3 sequence: CASSNRQGARSPLHF. The DNA for the CDR3 is TGTGCCAGCAGCAACAGACAGGGGGCGAGGTCACCCCTCCACTTT.

Concerning this clone: At one boundary the junction diverges from the germline segment, which might be a read error. The chain joins TRBV5-6 to TRBJ2-7, with TRBD2 identical over 8 bases. Germline CDR1 reads SGHDT; CDR2 reads YYEEEE. The CDR3 covers 13 residues. CDR3 amino acids: CASSLSGGGEQCF. The CDR3, as DNA: TGTGCCAGCAGCTTAAGCGGGGGTGGCGAGCAGTGCTTC.

This chain links TRBV7-3 with TRBJ2-3; the match to TRBD1 covers 7 bases. With 3 bases clipped from V and 8 bases from J, the junction kept 2 bases outside the gene matches. Germline assignment: CDR1 SGHTA and CDR2 FQGTGA. The CDR3 has 12 residues. The CDR3 DNA is TGTGCCAGCAGCTTGGCAGGGGGTACGCAGTATTTT. Its translation: CASSLAGGTQYF.

The V gene is TRBV2, the J gene TRBJ2-6; D not certain. The CDR3 contains 16 residues. V shed 3 bases and J shed 4 bases, with 13 bases lying between them. CDR1 is SNHLY, CDR2 FYNNEI, per germline. The CDR3: CASSDGREAGANVLTF. Here the CDR3 DNA reads TGTGCCAGCAGTGACGGCCGAGAGGCAGGGGCCAACGTCCTGACTTTC.

The genes are TRBV19 and TRBJ2-1; D not resolved. The V gene's germline CDR1 is LNHDA and CDR2 SQIVND (reference sequence). The V gene lost 3 bases and the J gene lost 7 bases, with 16 bases spanning the gap. This CDR3 is 15 amino acids long. Here the CDR3 reads CASSISGQVWNEQFF. The CDR3, as DNA: TGTGCCAGTAGTATCTCCGGGCAGGTCTGGAATGAGCAGTTCTTC.

J is TRBJ2-3 and V is TRBV27; 9 bases map to TRBD2. The CDR3 has 20 amino acids. Germline V gene sequence: CDR1 MNHEY, CDR2 SMNVEV (reference sequence). The ends lost 0 bases at V and 8 bases at J; junction bases unmatched: 21. The CDR3 protein is CASSLSSGSGSWAGGVTQYF. The CDR3 bases are TGTGCCAGCAGTTTATCTTCCGGTAGCGGGAGTTGGGCGGGTGGAGTTACGCAGTATTTT.